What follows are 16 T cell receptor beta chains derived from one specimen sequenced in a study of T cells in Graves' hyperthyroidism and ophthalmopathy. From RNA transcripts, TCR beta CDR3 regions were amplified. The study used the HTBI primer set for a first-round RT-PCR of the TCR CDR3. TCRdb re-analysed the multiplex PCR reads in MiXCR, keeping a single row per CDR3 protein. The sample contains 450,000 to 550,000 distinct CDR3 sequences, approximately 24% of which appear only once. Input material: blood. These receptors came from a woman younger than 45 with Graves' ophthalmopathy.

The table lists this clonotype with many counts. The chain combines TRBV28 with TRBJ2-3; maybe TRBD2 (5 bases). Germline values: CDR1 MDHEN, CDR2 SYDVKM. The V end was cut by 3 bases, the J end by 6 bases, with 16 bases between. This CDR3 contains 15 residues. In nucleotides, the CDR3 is TGTGCCAGCAGTTTTCCGGGGTTTGTTGTGGATACGCAGTATTTT. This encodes CASSFPGFVVDTQYF. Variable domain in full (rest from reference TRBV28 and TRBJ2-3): DVKVTQSSRYLVKRTGEKVFLECVQDMDHENMFWYRQDPGLGLRLIYFSYDVKMKEKGDIPEGYSVSREKKERFSLILESASTNQTSMYLCASSFPGFVVDTQYFGPGTRLTVL.

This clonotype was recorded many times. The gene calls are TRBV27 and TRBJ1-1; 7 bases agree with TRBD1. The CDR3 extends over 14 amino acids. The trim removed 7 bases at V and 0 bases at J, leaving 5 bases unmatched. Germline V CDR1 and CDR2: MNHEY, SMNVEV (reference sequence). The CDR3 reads CASNRQGMNTEAFF. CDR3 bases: TGTGCCAGCAATAGACAGGGTATGAACACTGAAGCTTTCTTT.

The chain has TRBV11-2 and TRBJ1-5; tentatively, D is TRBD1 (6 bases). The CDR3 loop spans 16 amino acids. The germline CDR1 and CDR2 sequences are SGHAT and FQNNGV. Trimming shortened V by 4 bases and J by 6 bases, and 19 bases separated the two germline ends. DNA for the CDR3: TGTGCCAGCAGCTCATCCCGGAGGGGGTCAGGTCAGCCCCAGCATTTT. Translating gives CASSSSRRGSGQPQHF.

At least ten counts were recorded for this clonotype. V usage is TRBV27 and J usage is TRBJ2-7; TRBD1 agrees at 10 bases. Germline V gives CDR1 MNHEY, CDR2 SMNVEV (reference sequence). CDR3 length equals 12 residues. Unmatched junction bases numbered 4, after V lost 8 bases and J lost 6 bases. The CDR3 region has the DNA TGTGCCAGCGGGTGGACAGGGGGCGAGCAGTACTTC. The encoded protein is CASGWTGGEQYF.

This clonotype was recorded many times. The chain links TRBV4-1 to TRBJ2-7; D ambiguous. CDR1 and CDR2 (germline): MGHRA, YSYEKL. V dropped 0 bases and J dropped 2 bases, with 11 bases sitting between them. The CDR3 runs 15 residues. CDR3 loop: CASSQDHRPAYEQYF. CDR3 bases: TGCGCCAGCAGCCAAGATCACAGACCAGCCTACGAGCAGTACTTC.

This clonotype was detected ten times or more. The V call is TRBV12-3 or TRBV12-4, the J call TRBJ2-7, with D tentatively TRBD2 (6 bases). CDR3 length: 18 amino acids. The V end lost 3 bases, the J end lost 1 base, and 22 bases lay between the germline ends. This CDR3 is CASSFSWLGGNRSYEQYF. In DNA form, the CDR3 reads TGTGCCAGCAGTTTCTCTTGGCTTGGCGGGAACAGGTCCTACGAGCAGTACTTC.

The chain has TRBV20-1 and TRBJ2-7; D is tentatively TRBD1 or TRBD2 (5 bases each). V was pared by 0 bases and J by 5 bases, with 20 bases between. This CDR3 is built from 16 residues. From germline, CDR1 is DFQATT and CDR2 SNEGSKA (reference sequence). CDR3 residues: CSARDLGEGTIHEQYF. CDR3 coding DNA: TGCAGTGCTAGAGATTTGGGTGAGGGGACGATACACGAGCAGTACTTC.

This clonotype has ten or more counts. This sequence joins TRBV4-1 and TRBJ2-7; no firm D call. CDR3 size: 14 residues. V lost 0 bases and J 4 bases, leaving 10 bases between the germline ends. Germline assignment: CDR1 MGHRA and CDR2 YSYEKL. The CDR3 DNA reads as TGCGCCAGCAGCCAAGATCAGTCCTCATACGAGCAGTACTTC. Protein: CASSQDQSSYEQYF.

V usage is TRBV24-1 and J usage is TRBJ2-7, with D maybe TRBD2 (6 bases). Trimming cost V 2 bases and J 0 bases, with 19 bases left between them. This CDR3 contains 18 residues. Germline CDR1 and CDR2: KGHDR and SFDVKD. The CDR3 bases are TGTGCCACCAGTGATTCTCCGGGACTGGCGAGGGGCTCCTACGAGCAGTACTTC. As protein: CATSDSPGLARGSYEQYF.

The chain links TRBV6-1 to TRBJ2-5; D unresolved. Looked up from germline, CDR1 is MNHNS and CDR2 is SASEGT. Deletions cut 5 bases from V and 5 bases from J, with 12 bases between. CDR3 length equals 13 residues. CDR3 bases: TGTGCCAGCAGTCGAGTTCCGGAGGAGACCCAGTACTTC. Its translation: CASSRVPEETQYF.

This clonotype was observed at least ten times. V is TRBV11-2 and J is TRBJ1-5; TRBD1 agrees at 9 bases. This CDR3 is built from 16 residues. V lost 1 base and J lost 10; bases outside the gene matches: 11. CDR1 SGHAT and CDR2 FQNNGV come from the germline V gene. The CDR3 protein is CASSLVGTGLREPQHF. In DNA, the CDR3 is TGTGCCAGCAGCTTAGTTGGGACAGGGCTTCGTGAACCCCAGCATTTT.

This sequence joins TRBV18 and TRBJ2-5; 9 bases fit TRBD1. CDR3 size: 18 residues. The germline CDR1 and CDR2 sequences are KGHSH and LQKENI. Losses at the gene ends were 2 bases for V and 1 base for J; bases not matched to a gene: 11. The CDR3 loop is CASSPMPGQGLIQETQYF. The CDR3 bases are TGTGCCAGCTCACCAATGCCGGGACAGGGCCTGATCCAAGAGACCCAGTACTTC.

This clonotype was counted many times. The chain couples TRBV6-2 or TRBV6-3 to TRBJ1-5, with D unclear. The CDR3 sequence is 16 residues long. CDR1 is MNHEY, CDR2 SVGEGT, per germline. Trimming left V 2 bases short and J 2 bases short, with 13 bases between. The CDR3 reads CASSYPPQQRNQPQHF. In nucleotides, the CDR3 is TGTGCCAGCAGTTACCCGCCGCAACAGCGCAATCAGCCCCAGCATTTT.

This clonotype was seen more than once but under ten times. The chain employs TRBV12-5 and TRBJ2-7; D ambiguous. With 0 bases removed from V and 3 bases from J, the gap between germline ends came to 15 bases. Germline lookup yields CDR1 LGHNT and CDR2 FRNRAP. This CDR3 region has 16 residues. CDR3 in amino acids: CASGLVLGVEFYEQYF. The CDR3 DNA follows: TGTGCTAGTGGTTTGGTACTTGGGGTAGAGTTCTACGAGCAGTACTTC.

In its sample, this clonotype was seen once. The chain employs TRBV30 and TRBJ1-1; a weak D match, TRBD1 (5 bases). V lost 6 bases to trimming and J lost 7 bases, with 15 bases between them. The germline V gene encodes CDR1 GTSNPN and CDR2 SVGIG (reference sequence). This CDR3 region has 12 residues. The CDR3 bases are TGTGCCTGTTCTCGACAGTCTGGTGAAGCTTTCTTT. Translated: CACSRQSGEAFF.

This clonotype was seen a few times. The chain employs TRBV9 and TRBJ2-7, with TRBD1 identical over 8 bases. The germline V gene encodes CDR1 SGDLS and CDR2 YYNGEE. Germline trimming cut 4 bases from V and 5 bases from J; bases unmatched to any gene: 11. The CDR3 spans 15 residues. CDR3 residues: CASSPAGTGRHEQYF. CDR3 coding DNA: TGTGCCAGCAGCCCAGCCGGGACAGGCCGACACGAGCAGTACTTC. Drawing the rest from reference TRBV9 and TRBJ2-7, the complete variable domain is DSGVTQTPKHLITATGQRVTLRCSPRSGDLSVYWYQQSLDQGLQFLIQYYNGEERAKGNILERFSAQQFPDLHSELNLSSLELGDSALYFCASSPAGTGRHEQYFGPGTRLTVT.